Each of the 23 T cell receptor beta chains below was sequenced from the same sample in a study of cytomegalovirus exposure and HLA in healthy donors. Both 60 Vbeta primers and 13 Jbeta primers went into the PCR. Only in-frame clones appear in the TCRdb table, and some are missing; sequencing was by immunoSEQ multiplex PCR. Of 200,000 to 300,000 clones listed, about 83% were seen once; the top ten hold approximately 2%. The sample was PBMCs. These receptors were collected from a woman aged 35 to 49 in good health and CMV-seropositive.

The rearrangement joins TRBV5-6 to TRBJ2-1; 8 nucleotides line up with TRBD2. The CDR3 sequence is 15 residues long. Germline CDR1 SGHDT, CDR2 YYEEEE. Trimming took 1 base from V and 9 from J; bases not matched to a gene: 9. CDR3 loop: CASSLRSGRSGEQFF. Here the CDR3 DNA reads TGTGCCAGCAGCTTGCGAAGCGGGAGAAGTGGTGAGCAGTTCTTC.

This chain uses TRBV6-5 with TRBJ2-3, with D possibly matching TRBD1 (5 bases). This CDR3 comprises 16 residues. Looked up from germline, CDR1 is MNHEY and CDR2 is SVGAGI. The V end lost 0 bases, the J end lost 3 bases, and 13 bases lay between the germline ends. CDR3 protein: CASSYSTRQGTDTQYF. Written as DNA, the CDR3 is TGTGCCAGCAGTTACTCGACTCGTCAGGGAACAGATACGCAGTATTTT.

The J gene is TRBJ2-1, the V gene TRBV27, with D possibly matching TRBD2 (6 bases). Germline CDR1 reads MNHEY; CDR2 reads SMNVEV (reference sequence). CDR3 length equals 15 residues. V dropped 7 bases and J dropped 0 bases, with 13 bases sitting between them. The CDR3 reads CASKISGNSYNEQFF. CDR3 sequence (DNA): TGTGCCAGCAAAATTAGCGGAAACTCCTACAATGAGCAGTTCTTC.

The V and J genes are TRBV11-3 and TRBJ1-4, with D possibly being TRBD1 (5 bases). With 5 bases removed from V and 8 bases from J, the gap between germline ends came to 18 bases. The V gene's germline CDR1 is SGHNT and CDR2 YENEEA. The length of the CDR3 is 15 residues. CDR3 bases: TGTGCCAGCAGCCTAAGGGGAGGCATCTGGGAAAAACTGTTTTTT. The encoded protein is CASSLRGGIWEKLFF.

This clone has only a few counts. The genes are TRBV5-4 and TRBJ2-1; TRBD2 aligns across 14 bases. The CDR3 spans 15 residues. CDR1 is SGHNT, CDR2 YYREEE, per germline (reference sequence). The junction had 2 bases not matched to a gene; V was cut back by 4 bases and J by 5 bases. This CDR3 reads CASSQGLAGDNEQFF. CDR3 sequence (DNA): TGTGCCAGCAGCCAGGGACTAGCGGGAGACAATGAGCAGTTCTTC. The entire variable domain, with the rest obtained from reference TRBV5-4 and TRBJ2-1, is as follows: ETGVTQSPTHLIKTRGQQVTLRCSSQSGHNTVSWYQQALGQGPQFIFQYYREEENGRGNFPPRFSGLQFPNYSSELNVNALELDDSALYLCASSQGLAGDNEQFFGPGTRLTVL.

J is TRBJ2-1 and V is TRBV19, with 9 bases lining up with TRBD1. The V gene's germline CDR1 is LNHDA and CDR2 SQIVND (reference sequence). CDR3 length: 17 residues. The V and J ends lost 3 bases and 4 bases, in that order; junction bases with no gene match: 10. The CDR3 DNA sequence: TGTGCCAGTAGTATCCACCTGGCCGGGACAGGGTACAATGAGCAGTTCTTC. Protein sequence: CASSIHLAGTGYNEQFF.

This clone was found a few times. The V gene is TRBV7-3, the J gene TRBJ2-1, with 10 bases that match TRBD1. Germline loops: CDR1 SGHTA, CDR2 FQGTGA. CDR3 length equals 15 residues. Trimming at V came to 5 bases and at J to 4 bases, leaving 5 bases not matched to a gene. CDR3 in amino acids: CASSPGQGNYNEQFF. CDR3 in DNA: TGTGCCAGCAGCCCGGGACAGGGGAATTACAATGAGCAGTTCTTC.

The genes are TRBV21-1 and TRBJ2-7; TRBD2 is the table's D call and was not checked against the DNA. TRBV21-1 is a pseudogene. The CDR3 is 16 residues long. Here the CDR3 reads CASSKAHSGSAYEQYF. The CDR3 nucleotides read TGTGCCAGCAGCAAAGCCCATAGCGGGAGTGCCTACGAGCAGTACTTC.

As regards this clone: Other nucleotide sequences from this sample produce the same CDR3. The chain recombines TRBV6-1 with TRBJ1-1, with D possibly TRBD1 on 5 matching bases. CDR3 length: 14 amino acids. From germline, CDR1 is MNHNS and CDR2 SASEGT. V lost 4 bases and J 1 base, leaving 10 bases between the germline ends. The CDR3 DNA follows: TGTGCCAGCAGTGGGGGCCAGGGGAACACTGAAGCTTTCTTT. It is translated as CASSGGQGNTEAFF.

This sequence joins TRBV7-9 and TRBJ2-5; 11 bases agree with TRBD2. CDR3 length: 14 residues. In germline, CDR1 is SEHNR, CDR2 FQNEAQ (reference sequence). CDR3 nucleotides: TGTGCTTCCCTAGCGGGAGGCTCGGGAGAGACCCAGTACTTC. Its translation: CASLAGGSGETQYF.

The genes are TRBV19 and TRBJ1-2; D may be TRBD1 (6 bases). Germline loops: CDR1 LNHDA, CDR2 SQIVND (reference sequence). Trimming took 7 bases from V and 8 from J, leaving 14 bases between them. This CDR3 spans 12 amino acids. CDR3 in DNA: TGTGCCAGTACCTCCAGGGGATTCGGCTACACCTTC. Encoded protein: CASTSRGFGYTF.

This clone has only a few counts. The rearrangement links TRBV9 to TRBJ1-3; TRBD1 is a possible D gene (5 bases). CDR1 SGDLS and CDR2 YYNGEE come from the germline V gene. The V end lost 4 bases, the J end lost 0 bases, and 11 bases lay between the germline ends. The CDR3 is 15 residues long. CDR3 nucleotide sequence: TGTGCCAGCAGCCGGGACTGGAGCTCTGGAAACACCATATATTTT. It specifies CASSRDWSSGNTIYF.

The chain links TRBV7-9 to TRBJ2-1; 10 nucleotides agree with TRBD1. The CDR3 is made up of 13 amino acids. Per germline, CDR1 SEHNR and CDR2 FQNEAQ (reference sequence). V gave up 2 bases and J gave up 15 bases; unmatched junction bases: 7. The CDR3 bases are TGTGCCAGCAGCTTAATGGGGGGGGACAGGGGGTTCTTC. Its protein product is CASSLMGGDRGFF.

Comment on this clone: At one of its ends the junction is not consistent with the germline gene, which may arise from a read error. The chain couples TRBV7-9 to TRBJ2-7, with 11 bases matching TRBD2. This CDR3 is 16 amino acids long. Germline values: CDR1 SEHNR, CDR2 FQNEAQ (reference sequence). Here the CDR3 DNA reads TGTTCCAGCAGCCCGACAGGGTTGCTAGCGGGAGGAGAGCAGTACTTC. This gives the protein CSSSPTGLLAGGEQYF.

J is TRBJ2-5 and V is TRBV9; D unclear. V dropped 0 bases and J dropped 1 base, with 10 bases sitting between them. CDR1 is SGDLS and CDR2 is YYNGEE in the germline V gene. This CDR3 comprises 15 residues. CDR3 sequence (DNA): TGTGCCAGCAGCGTAGCCGAGATACGCCAAGAGACCCAGTACTTC. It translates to CASSVAEIRQETQYF.

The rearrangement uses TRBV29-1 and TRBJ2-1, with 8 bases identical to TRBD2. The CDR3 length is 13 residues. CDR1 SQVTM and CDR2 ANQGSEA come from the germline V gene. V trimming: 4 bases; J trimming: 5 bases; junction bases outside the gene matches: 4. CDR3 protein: CSVGAGGNNEQFF. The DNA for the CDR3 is TGCAGCGTTGGGGCGGGAGGTAACAATGAGCAGTTCTTC.

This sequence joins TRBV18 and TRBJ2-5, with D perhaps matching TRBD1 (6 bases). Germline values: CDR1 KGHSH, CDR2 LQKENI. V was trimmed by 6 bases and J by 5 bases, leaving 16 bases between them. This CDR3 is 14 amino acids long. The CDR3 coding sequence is TGTGCCAGCTCCTCTCTTTCGGGACACGAGACCCAGTACTTC. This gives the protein CASSSLSGHETQYF.

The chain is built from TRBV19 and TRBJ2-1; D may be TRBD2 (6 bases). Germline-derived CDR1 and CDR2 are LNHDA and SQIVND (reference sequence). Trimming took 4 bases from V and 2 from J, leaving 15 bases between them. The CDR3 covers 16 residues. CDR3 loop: CASSNLGSYPYNEQFF. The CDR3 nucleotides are TGTGCCAGTAGTAACCTCGGGAGTTACCCCTACAATGAGCAGTTCTTC.

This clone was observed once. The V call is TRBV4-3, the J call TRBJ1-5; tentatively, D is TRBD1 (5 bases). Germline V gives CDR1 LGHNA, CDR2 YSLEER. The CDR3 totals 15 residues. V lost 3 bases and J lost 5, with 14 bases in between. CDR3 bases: TGCGCCAGCAGCCATCCCAGGGTACTTGATCAGCCCCAGCATTTT. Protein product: CASSHPRVLDQPQHF.

The CDR3 loop is CASSLFAGTAADTQYF. The CDR3 nucleotides are TGTGCCAGCAGTTTATTCGCAGGGACTGCAGCAGATACGCAGTATTTT. The chain is built from TRBV27 and TRBJ2-3; a possible D gene is TRBD2 (6 bases). Germline V gene sequence: CDR1 MNHEY, CDR2 SMNVEV (reference sequence). Trimming cost V 1 base and J 4 bases, with 15 bases left between them. The CDR3 covers 16 residues.

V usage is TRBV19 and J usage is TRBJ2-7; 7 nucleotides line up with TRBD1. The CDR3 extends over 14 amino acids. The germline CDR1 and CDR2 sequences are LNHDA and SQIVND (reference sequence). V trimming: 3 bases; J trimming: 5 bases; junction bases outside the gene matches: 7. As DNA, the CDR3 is TGTGCCAGTAGTATTCTCGGGACAGCCAACGAGCAGTACTTC. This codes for CASSILGTANEQYF. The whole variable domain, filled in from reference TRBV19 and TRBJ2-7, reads DGGITQSPKYLFRKEGQNVTLSCEQNLNHDAMYWYRQDPGQGLRLIYYSQIVNDFQKGDIAEGYSVSREKKESFPLTVTSAQKNPTAFYLCASSILGTANEQYFGPGTRLTVT.

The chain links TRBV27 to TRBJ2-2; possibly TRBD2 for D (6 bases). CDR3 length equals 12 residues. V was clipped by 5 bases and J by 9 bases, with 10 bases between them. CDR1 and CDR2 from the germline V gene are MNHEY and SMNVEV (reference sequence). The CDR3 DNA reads TGTGCCAGCAGTCGCGGGAACCGGGAGCTGTTTTTT. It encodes CASSRGNRELFF.

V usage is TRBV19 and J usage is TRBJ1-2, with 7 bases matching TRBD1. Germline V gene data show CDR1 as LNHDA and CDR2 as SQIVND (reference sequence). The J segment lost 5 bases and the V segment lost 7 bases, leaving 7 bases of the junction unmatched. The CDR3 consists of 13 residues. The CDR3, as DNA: TGTGCCAGTATAGGGACAGTTAGGTATGGCTACACCTTC. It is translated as CASIGTVRYGYTF.